This TCR beta chain was recovered during a study of T cells in women clearing cervical HPV infection. Study conclusions and caveats: Cases carried less TRBV6-7 than controls: about 0.1% versus 0.15%.

Per the germline V gene, CDR1 is SGHAT and CDR2 is FQNNGV. The V and J ends lost 1 base and 2 bases respectively, with 9 bases between them. This CDR3 spans 14 amino acids. Method: immunoSEQ multiplex PCR; TCRdb's copy keeps in-frame clones and lacks some. This sample's table reports under 35,000 clones. Dot-blot hybridization genotyped cervical HPV amplified with MY09/MY11 PCR. On this clone: The antigen is undetermined. Read coverage stops 3 residues before the CDR3 terminus; the germline J gene supplies the remainder.

The origin of this receptor is a woman aged 18-69 years with a cervical HPV16 infection that either progressed to CIN3+ or cleared (not recorded which). The gene calls are TRBV11-2 and TRBJ2-7; D is uncertain. Sequencing was performed on blood buffy coat. CDR3 bases read: TGTGCCAGCAGCTTAGTAGCCAAGCCCTACGAG. This translates into CASSLVAKPYE. The complete CDR3 sequence is CASSLVAKPYEQYF.